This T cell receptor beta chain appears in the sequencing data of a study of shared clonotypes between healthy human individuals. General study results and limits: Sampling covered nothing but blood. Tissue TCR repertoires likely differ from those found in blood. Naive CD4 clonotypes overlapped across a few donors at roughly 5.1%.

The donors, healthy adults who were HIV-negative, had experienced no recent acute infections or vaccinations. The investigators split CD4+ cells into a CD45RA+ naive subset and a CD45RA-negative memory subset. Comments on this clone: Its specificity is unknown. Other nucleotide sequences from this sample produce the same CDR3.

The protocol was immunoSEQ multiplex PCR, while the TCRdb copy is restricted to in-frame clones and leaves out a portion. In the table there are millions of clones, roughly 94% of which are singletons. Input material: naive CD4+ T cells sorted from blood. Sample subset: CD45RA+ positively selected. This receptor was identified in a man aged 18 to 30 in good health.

The CDR3 here is CASRRDTNYGYTF. CDR3 coding DNA: TGTGCCAGCAGAAGGGATACTAACTATGGCTACACCTTC. The chain links TRBV6-5 to TRBJ1-2; D gene ambiguous. CDR1 is MNHEY, CDR2 SVGAGI, per germline. Trimming cost V 6 bases and J 0 bases, with 8 bases left between them. The CDR3 runs to 13 residues.